The rows below give T cell receptor beta chains drawn from one sample of a study of response to subunit inactivated influenza vaccine. MiXCR, run by TCRdb on the RT-PCR reads, gives a single entry per CDR3 protein. The sample shows roughly 700,000 distinct CDR3 sequences, approximately 15% of them seen only once. Source: PBMCs from blood, taken 14 days before vaccination. Receptor source: a man over 45 who received an inactivated influenza vaccine. The CDR3 runs from the conserved cysteine through the conserved F or W. The D gene is left open where the match is weak. Expanded clones are given a class, and other clones once, few, many or no size at all.

clone_size: few
d_call: TRBD1
j_call: TRBJ1-6
v_call: TRBV5-1
cdr3_nt: TGCGCCAGCAGCTTGGAGGCGGGACAGGGTAACTCACCCCTCCACTTT
cdr3_aa: CASSLEAGQGNSPLHF

clone_size: few
d_call: -
j_call: TRBJ2-5
v_call: TRBV10-2
cdr3_nt: TGCGCCTCCCTGGGGGGGCTCCAAGAGACCCAGTACTTC
cdr3_aa: CASLGGLQETQYF

clone_size: once
d_call: -
j_call: TRBJ2-6
v_call: TRBV28
cdr3_nt: TGTGCCAGCAGTGGGCCGCCCTCTTCTCCGGCCAACGTCCTGACTTTC
cdr3_aa: CASSGPPSSPANVLTF

clone_size: many
d_call: TRBD2
j_call: TRBJ2-1
v_call: TRBV20-1
cdr3_nt: TGCAGTGCTAGGTTTAGCGGGAGGGGGAGCTCCTACAATGAGCAGTTCTTC
cdr3_aa: CSARFSGRGSSYNEQFF

clone_size: -
d_call: TRBD2
j_call: TRBJ2-5
v_call: TRBV11-2
cdr3_nt: TGTGCCAGCAGCCCCCATCTAGCGGAACAAGAGACCCAGTACTTC
cdr3_aa: CASSPHLAEQETQYF

clone_size: -
d_call: -
j_call: TRBJ1-1
v_call: TRBV7-3
cdr3_nt: TGTGCCAGCAGCTCGGAGGGACGGACGAACACTGAAGCTTTCTTT
cdr3_aa: CASSSEGRTNTEAFF

clone_size: once
d_call: TRBD2
j_call: TRBJ2-3
v_call: TRBV5-1
cdr3_nt: TGCGCCAGCAGCTTGGCCGGACTAGCGGGAGCCACAGATACGCAGTATTTT
cdr3_aa: CASSLAGLAGATDTQYF

clone_size: -
d_call: -
j_call: TRBJ2-5
v_call: TRBV7-9
cdr3_nt: TGTGCCAGCAGCCCTCACGGAAGCCTACTCCAAGAGACCCAGTACTTC
cdr3_aa: CASSPHGSLLQETQYF

clone_size: -
d_call: -
j_call: TRBJ1-1
v_call: TRBV3-1
cdr3_nt: TGTGCCAGCAGCAAAACGCGGGCCACTGAAGCTTTCTTT
cdr3_aa: CASSKTRATEAFF

clone_size: -
d_call: -
j_call: TRBJ1-2
v_call: TRBV12-3/TRBV12-4
cdr3_nt: TGTGCCAGCAGTTCCCACGGTTATGGCTACACCTTC
cdr3_aa: CASSSHGYGYTF

clone_size: -
d_call: -
j_call: TRBJ1-2
v_call: TRBV28
cdr3_nt: TGTGCCACCGAGCAGGTTAACTATGGCTACACCTTC
cdr3_aa: CATEQVNYGYTF

clone_size: -
d_call: -
j_call: TRBJ1-5
v_call: TRBV7-2
cdr3_nt: TGTGCCAGCAGCTTAGGAGGACGGGGATGGGGTCAGCCCCAGCATTTT
cdr3_aa: CASSLGGRGWGQPQHF

clone_size: few
d_call: TRBD2
j_call: TRBJ2-2
v_call: TRBV4-3
cdr3_nt: TGCGCCAGCAGCCAAGTCCTTATTAGCGGGGGGTTGGTCGGGGAGCTGTTTTTT
cdr3_aa: CASSQVLISGGLVGELFF

clone_size: few
d_call: TRBD1
j_call: TRBJ2-7
v_call: TRBV12-3/TRBV12-4
cdr3_nt: TGTGCCAGCAGTTTGCCGACAGGGGTCGAGCAGTACTTC
cdr3_aa: CASSLPTGVEQYF

clone_size: -
d_call: TRBD2
j_call: TRBJ2-5
v_call: TRBV28
cdr3_nt: TGTGCCAGCTTCCCGGGAGGCGGTGGGGAGACCCAGTACTTC
cdr3_aa: CASFPGGGGETQYF

clone_size: few
d_call: TRBD1
j_call: TRBJ2-7
v_call: TRBV27
cdr3_nt: TGTGCCAGCAGTTTATTAGGACAGGGAATCTACGAGCAGTACTTC
cdr3_aa: CASSLLGQGIYEQYF

clone_size: -
d_call: -
j_call: TRBJ2-5
v_call: TRBV12-3/TRBV12-4
cdr3_nt: TGTGCCAGCAGCCATACCTCGACCGCCCTCCAAGAGACCCAGTACTTC
cdr3_aa: CASSHTSTALQETQYF

clone_size: many
d_call: -
j_call: TRBJ1-1
v_call: TRBV4-3
cdr3_nt: TGCGCCAGCCGGGGCGCGACTGAAGCTTTCTTT
cdr3_aa: CASRGATEAFF

clone_size: -
d_call: -
j_call: TRBJ1-4
v_call: TRBV6-5
cdr3_nt: TGTGCCAGCAGTTACCCAGAGGACCGCGTGGAACTGTTTTTT
cdr3_aa: CASSYPEDRVELFF

clone_size: -
d_call: -
j_call: TRBJ2-1
v_call: TRBV3-1
cdr3_nt: TGTGCCAGCAGCCAAGACCTCGACAATGAGCAGTTCTTC
cdr3_aa: CASSQDLDNEQFF

clone_size: -
d_call: TRBD1
j_call: TRBJ2-6
v_call: TRBV6-2/TRBV6-3
cdr3_nt: TGTGCCAGCATCCCAGGGCACAGGGGGCGAGATTCTGGGGCCAACGTCCTGACTTTC
cdr3_aa: CASIPGHRGRDSGANVLTF

clone_size: many
d_call: -
j_call: TRBJ1-6
v_call: TRBV25-1
cdr3_nt: TGTGCCAGCAGTGACGTGGGACGGGATAATTCACCCCTCCACTTT
cdr3_aa: CASSDVGRDNSPLHF

clone_size: -
d_call: TRBD2
j_call: TRBJ2-7
v_call: TRBV20-1
cdr3_nt: TGCAGTGCTAGAGGACTTGCGGGAGTTGACGAGCAGTACTTC
cdr3_aa: CSARGLAGVDEQYF

clone_size: -
d_call: TRBD2
j_call: TRBJ2-2
v_call: TRBV9
cdr3_nt: TGTGCCAGCAGCGTTGGGGCGGGAGGGCCGACCGGGGAGCTGTTTTTT
cdr3_aa: CASSVGAGGPTGELFF

clone_size: -
d_call: -
j_call: TRBJ2-1
v_call: TRBV20-1
cdr3_nt: TGCAGTGCTAGAATCGGGTTAGCGGAGAGCTCCTACAATGAGCAGTTCTTC
cdr3_aa: CSARIGLAESSYNEQFF

clone_size: -
d_call: TRBD2
j_call: TRBJ2-5
v_call: TRBV4-2
cdr3_nt: TGTGCCAGCAGCCGTGAAAGGAACCTAGCGGGTACACTTCAAGAGACCCAGTACTTC
cdr3_aa: CASSRERNLAGTLQETQYF

clone_size: few
d_call: -
j_call: TRBJ2-3
v_call: TRBV7-8
cdr3_nt: TGTGCCAGCAGCGGGAGCGTCACAGATACGCAGTATTTT
cdr3_aa: CASSGSVTDTQYF

clone_size: few
d_call: -
j_call: TRBJ2-3
v_call: TRBV29-1
cdr3_nt: TGCAGCGCGGATCCGCCTGGCACAGATACGCAGTATTTT
cdr3_aa: CSADPPGTDTQYF

clone_size: few
d_call: -
j_call: TRBJ1-2
v_call: TRBV3-1
cdr3_nt: TGTGCCAGCAGCCGACAAAAACTTGGCTACACCTTC
cdr3_aa: CASSRQKLGYTF

clone_size: -
d_call: -
j_call: TRBJ2-3
v_call: TRBV7-2
cdr3_nt: TGTGCCAGCAGCTCCAGGGCATTCACTGATACGCAGTATTTT
cdr3_aa: CASSSRAFTDTQYF

clone_size: -
d_call: -
j_call: TRBJ1-2
v_call: TRBV29-1
cdr3_nt: TGCAGCGTTGATGGTTGGGGGCGCCAGTATGGCTACACCTTC
cdr3_aa: CSVDGWGRQYGYTF

clone_size: -
d_call: TRBD1
j_call: TRBJ2-2
v_call: TRBV20-1
cdr3_nt: TGCAGTGCACGCCGGGACAGGGGAAGTCCCGGGGAGCTGTTTTTT
cdr3_aa: CSARRDRGSPGELFF